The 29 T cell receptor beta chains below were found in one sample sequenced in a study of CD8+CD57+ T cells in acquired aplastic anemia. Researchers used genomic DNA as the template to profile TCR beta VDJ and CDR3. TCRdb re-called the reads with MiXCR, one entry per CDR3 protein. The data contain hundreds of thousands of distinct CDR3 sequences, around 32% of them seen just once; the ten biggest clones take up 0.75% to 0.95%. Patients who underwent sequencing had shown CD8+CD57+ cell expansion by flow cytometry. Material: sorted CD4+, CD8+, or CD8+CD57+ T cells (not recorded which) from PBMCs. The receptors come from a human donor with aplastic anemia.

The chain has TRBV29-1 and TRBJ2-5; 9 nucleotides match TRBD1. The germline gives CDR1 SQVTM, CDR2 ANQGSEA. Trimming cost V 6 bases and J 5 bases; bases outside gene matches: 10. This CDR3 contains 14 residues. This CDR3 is CSVGITGGLETQYF. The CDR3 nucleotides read TGCAGCGTGGGAATTACAGGGGGCTTGGAGACCCAGTACTTC.

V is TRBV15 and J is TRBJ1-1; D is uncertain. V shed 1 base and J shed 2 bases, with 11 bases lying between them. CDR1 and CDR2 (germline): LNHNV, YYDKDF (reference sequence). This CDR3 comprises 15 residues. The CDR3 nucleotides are TGTGCCACCAGCAGAGGGACGTTTATTAACACTGAAGCTTTCTTT. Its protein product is CATSRGTFINTEAFF.

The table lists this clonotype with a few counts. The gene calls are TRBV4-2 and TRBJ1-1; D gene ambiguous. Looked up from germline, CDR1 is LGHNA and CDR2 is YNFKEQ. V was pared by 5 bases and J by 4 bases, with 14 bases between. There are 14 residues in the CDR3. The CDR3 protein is CASSKDPGGTEAFF. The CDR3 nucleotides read TGTGCCAGCAGCAAGGACCCGGGAGGCACTGAAGCTTTCTTT.

The DNA for the CDR3 is TGTGCCAGCACCGTTCCGGGACAGACTTCTCAAGAGACCCAGTACTTC. This translates into CASTVPGQTSQETQYF. The chain combines TRBV2 with TRBJ2-5, with 7 bases matching TRBD1. V was pared by 7 bases and J by 2 bases, with 13 bases of the junction left unmatched. Germline V CDR1 and CDR2: SNHLY, FYNNEI. There are 16 residues in the CDR3.

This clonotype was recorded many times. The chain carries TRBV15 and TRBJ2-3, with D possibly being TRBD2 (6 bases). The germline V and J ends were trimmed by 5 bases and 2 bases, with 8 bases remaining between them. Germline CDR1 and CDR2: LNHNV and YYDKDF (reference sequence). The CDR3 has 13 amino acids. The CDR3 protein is CATSGGITDTQYF. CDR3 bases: TGTGCCACCAGCGGCGGGATCACAGATACGCAGTATTTT.

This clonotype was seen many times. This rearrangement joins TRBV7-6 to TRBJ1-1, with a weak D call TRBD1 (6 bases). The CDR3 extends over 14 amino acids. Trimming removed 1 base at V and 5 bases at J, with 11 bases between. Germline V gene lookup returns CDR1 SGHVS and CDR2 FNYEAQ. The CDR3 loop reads CASSLVKGGTEAFF. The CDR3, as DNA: TGTGCCAGCAGCTTAGTAAAGGGGGGGACTGAAGCTTTCTTT. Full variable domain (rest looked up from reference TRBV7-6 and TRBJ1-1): GAGVSQSPRYKVTKRGQDVALRCDPISGHVSLYWYRQALGQGPEFLTYFNYEAQQDKSGLPNDRFSAERPEGSISTLTIQRTEQRDSAMYRCASSLVKGGTEAFFGQGTRLTVV.

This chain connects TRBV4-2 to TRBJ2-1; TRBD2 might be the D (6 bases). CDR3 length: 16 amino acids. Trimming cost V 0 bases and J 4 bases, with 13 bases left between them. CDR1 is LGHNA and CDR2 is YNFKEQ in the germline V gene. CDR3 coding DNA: TGTGCCAGCAGCCAAGATCGGCTAGCGAGTTACAATGAGCAGTTCTTC. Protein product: CASSQDRLASYNEQFF.

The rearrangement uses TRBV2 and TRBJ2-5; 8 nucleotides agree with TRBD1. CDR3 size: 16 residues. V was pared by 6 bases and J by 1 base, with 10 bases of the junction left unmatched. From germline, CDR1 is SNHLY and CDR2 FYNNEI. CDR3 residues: CASRDLTGGLQETQYF. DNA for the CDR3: TGTGCCAGCAGAGACCTAACAGGGGGACTCCAAGAGACCCAGTACTTC.

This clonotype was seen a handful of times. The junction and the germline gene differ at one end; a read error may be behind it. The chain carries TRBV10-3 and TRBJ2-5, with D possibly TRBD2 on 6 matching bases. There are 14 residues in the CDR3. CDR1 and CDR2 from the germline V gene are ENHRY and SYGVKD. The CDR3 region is CASSYWGGPGTQYF. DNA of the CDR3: TGTGCCAGCAGTTACTGGGGAGGACCCGGGACCCAGTACTTC.

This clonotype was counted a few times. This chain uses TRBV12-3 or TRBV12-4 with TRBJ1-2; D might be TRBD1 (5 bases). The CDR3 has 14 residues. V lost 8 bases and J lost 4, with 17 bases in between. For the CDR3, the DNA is TGTGCCAGCCAAAAACACGGGGCCTCCTATGGCTACACCTTC. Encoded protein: CASQKHGASYGYTF.

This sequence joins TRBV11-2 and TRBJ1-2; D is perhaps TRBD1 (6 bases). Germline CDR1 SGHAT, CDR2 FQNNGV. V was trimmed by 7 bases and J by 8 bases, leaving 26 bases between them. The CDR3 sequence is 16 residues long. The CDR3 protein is CASKLPEGTGFIGYTF. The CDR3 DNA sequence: TGTGCCAGCAAACTACCAGAGGGAACAGGGTTTATAGGCTACACCTTC. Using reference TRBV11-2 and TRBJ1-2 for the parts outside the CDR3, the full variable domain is EAGVAQSPRYKIIEKRQSVAFWCNPISGHATLYWYQQILGQGPKLLIQFQNNGVVDDSQLPKDRFSAERLKGVDSTLKIQPAKLEDSAVYLCASKLPEGTGFIGYTFGSGTRLTVV.

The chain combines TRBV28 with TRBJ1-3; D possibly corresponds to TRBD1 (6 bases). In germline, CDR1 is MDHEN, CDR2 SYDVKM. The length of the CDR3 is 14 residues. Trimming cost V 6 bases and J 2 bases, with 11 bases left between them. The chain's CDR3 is CASREQGTGNTIYF. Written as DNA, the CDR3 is TGTGCCAGCAGAGAACAGGGAACTGGAAACACCATATATTTT.

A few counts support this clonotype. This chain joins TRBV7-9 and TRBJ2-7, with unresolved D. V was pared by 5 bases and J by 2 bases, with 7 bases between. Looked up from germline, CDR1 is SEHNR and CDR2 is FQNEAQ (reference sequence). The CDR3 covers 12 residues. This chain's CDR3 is CASSHNTYEQYF. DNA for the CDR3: TGTGCCAGCAGCCACAACACCTACGAGCAGTACTTC.

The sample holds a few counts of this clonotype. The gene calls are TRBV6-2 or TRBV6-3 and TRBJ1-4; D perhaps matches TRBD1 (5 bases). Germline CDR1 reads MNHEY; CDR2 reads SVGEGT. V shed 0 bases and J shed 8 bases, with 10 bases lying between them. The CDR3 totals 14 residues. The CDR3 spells CASSYSGGREKLFF. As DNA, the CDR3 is TGTGCCAGCAGTTACTCTGGGGGACGAGAAAAACTGTTTTTT.

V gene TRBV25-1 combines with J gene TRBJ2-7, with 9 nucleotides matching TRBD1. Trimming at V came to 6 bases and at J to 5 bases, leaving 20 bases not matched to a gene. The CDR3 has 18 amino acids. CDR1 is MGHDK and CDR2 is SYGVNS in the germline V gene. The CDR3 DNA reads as TGTGCCAGCAGCAACCCCGGTGTTGCGGGACAGGGTCGACACGAGCAGTACTTC. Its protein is CASSNPGVAGQGRHEQYF.

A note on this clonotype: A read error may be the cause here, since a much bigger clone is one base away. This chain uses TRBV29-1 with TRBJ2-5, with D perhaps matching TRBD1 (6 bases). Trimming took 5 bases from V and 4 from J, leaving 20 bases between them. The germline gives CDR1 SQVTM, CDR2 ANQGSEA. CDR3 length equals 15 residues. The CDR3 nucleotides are TGCAGCGTTTTTGGACATCACAGGGCACGAGAGACCCAGTACTTC. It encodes CSVFGHHRARETQYF.

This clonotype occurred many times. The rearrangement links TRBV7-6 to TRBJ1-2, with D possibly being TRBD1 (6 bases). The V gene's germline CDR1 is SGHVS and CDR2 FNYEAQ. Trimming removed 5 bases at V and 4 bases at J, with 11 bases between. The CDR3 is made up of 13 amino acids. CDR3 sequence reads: CASSLDRSYGYTF. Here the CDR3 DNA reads TGTGCCAGCAGCCTCGACAGGTCCTATGGCTACACCTTC. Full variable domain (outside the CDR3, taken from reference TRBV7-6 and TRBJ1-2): GAGVSQSPRYKVTKRGQDVALRCDPISGHVSLYWYRQALGQGPEFLTYFNYEAQQDKSGLPNDRFSAERPEGSISTLTIQRTEQRDSAMYRCASSLDRSYGYTFGSGTRLTVV.

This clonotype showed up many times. The CDR3 DNA follows: TGCAGCGTTGAAACACGACGTTACGAGCAGTACTTC. It specifies CSVETRRYEQYF. The chain combines TRBV29-1 with TRBJ2-7; no clear D gene. Trimming left V 2 bases short and J 4 bases short, with 9 bases between. In germline, CDR1 is SQVTM, CDR2 ANQGSEA. CDR3 length: 12 amino acids.

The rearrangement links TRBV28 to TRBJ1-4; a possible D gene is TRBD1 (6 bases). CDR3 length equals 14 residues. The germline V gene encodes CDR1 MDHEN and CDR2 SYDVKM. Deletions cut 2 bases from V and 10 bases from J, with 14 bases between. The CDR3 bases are TGTGCCAGCAGTTTAATTGGGGGCGATGCAAAACTGTTTTTT. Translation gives CASSLIGGDAKLFF.

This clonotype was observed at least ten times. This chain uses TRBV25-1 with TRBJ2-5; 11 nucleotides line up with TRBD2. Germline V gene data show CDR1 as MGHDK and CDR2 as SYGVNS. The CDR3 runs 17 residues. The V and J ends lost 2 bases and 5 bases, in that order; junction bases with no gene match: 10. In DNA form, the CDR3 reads TGTGCCAGCAGTGAACCGGGACTAGCGGATTTTTTGGAGACCCAGTACTTC. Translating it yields CASSEPGLADFLETQYF.

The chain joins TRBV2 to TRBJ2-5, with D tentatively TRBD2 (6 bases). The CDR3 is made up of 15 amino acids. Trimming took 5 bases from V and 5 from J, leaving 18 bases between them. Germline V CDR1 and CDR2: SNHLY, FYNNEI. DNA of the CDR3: TGTGCCAGCAGTCCTCCCAGCTCGGAGGGGGAGACCCAGTACTTC. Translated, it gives CASSPPSSEGETQYF.

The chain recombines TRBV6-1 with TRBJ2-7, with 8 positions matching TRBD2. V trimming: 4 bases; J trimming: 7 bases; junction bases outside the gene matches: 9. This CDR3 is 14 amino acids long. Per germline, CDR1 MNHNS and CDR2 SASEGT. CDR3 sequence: CASSGRGAYEEQYF. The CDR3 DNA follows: TGTGCCAGCAGTGGGCGGGGGGCCTATGAAGAGCAGTACTTC.

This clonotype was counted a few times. The CDR3 region has the DNA TGCAGTGCTCCCGGAGGGGTCTCTGTGAAGACCCAGTACTTC. The encoded protein is CSAPGGVSVKTQYF. The chain combines TRBV20-1 with TRBJ2-5, with a weak D call TRBD2 (6 bases). Germline-derived CDR1 and CDR2 are DFQATT and SNEGSKA (reference sequence). V was trimmed by 5 bases and J by 6 bases, leaving 19 bases between them. There are 14 residues in the CDR3.

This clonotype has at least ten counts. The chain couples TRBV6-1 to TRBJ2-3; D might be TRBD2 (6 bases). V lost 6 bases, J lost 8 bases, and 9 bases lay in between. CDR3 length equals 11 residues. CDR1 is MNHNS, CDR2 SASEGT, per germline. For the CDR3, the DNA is TGTGCCAGCAGGGAGGGTTTTACGCAGTATTTT. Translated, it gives CASREGFTQYF.

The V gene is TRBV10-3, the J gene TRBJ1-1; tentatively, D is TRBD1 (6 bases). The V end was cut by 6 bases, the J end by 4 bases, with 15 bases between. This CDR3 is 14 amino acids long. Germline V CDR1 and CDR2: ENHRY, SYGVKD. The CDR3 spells CAISADRRVTEAFF. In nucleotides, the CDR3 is TGTGCCATCAGCGCCGACAGGCGGGTCACTGAAGCTTTCTTT.

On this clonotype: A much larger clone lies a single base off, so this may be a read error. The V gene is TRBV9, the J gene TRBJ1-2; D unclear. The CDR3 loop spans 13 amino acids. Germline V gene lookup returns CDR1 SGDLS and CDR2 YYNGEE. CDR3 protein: CAGSVDGYYGYTF. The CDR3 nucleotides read TGTGCCGGCAGCGTAGACGGATACTATGGCTACACCTTC.

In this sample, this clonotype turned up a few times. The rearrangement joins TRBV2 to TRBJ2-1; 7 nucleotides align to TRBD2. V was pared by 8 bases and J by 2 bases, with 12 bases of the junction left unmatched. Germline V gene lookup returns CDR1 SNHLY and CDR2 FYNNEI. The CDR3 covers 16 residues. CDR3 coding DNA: TGTGCCAGCCGTTACCAGCGGGAAGAGACCTACAATGAGCAGTTCTTC. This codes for CASRYQREETYNEQFF.

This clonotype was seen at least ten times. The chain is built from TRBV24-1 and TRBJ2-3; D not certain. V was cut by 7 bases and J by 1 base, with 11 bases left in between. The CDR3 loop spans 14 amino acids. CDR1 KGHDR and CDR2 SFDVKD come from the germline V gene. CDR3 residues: CATSDILGTDTQYF. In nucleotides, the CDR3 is TGTGCCACCAGCGACATACTTGGCACAGATACGCAGTATTTT.

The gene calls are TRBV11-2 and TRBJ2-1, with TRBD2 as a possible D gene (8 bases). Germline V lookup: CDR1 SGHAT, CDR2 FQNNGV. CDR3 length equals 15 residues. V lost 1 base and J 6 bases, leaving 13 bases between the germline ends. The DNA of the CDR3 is TGTGCCAGCAGCTTAGTAGCGGGACAGACCAATGAGCAGTTCTTC. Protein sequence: CASSLVAGQTNEQFF.